These 18 T cell receptor beta chains were all obtained from the same sample, sequenced in a study of B cell selection in AIRE deficiency. Sorted regulatory T cells were CD4-positive, CD25-high and CD127-low or negative. Profiling relied on immunoSEQ multiplex PCR, and the TCRdb table lists in-frame clones only, not all of them. The repertoire includes 20,000 or so clones, over 90% of them detected once, and approximately 1.4% sits in the top ten. Sequencing was carried out using CD4+CD25+ Tregs sorted from PBMCs. The origin of the receptors is a human donor in good health.

This chain joins TRBV10-1 and TRBJ2-1; D gene unclear. The CDR3 extends over 13 amino acids. Germline V gives CDR1 WNHNN, CDR2 SYGVQD (reference sequence). V gave up 2 bases and J gave up 5 bases, with 7 bases separating them. CDR3 in amino acids: CASSETPDNEQFF. The CDR3 DNA follows: TGCGCCAGCAGTGAGACTCCAGACAATGAGCAGTTCTTC.

This chain links TRBV6-1 with TRBJ1-2, with D possibly TRBD1 on 5 matching bases. The CDR3 has 15 residues. V lost 7 bases to trimming and J lost 3 bases, with 18 bases between them. Germline values: CDR1 MNHNS, CDR2 SASEGT. The CDR3 DNA follows: TGTGCCAGCAAGCCTTCCCTCGGGGCCTACTATGGCTACACCTTC. Protein: CASKPSLGAYYGYTF.

The genes are TRBV25-1 and TRBJ2-5; 7 bases are shared with TRBD2. CDR1 is MGHDK, CDR2 SYGVNS, per germline. The CDR3 has 14 residues. The trim removed 3 bases at V and 5 bases at J, leaving 6 bases unmatched. The CDR3 sequence: CASSDAGVMETQYF. The CDR3 DNA is TGTGCCAGCAGTGATGCGGGGGTCATGGAGACCCAGTACTTC.

Concerning this clone itself: The sample contains more than one DNA sequence encoding this CDR3. This chain uses TRBV6-1 with TRBJ1-1; D is unclear. The CDR3 is 13 residues long. The germline V gene encodes CDR1 MNHNS and CDR2 SASEGT. Trimming removed 3 bases from V and 1 base from J, with 6 bases in between. CDR3 sequence (DNA): TGTGCCAGCAGTGAGCGGGGGAACACTGAAGCTTTCTTT. It is translated as CASSERGNTEAFF.

The J gene is TRBJ2-7, the V gene TRBV15; D possibly corresponds to TRBD1 (6 bases). Germline assignment: CDR1 LNHNV and CDR2 YYDKDF (reference sequence). The CDR3 length is 17 residues. V lost 1 base and J 0 bases, leaving 16 bases between the germline ends. CDR3 in DNA: TGTGCCACCAGCAGAGGACGACAGGTTATAGACTCCTACGAGCAGTACTTC. Protein sequence: CATSRGRQVIDSYEQYF.

The chain is built from TRBV18 and TRBJ1-6; D perhaps matches TRBD1 (5 bases). Germline CDR1 is KGHSH and CDR2 is LQKENI. This CDR3 has 14 amino acids. Between the trimmed V and J ends, which lost 6 bases and 8 bases, there was a span of 14 bases. In nucleotides, the CDR3 is TGTGCCAGCTCCCCCGGGAGGGGTGATTCACCCCTCCACTTT. Its protein product is CASSPGRGDSPLHF. Using reference TRBV18 and TRBJ1-6 for the parts outside the CDR3, the full variable domain is NAGVMQNPRHLVRRRGQEARLRCSPMKGHSHVYWYRQLPEEGLKFMVYLQKENIIDESGMPKERFSAEFPKEGPSILRIQQVVRGDSAAYFCASSPGRGDSPLHFGNGTRLTVT.

This clone was found a few times. This chain connects TRBV28 to TRBJ2-7; the match to TRBD2 covers 10 bases. The CDR3 totals 17 residues. V lost 4 bases, J lost 4 bases, and 13 bases stayed unmatched. Germline V gene sequence: CDR1 MDHEN, CDR2 SYDVKM. The CDR3: CASSSPRSSGRSYEQYF. In nucleotides, the CDR3 is TGTGCCAGCAGTTCTCCGAGATCTAGCGGGAGATCTTACGAGCAGTACTTC.

This clone is a singleton in its sample. V is TRBV25-1 and J is TRBJ2-7, with a possible D match to TRBD2 (7 bases). The CDR3 spans 17 residues. Germline-derived CDR1 and CDR2 are MGHDK and SYGVNS. V shed 3 bases and J shed 0 bases, with 18 bases lying between them. In nucleotides, the CDR3 is TGTGCCAGCAGTGAGAGGGGGGGACTACTACACTCCTACGAGCAGTACTTC. Amino acid sequence: CASSERGGLLHSYEQYF.

This chain connects TRBV29-1 to TRBJ2-1; TRBD2 matches at 7 bases. CDR1 and CDR2 from the germline V gene are SQVTM and ANQGSEA. The CDR3 length is 13 residues. The ends lost 2 bases at V and 5 bases at J; junction bases unmatched: 3. CDR3 bases: TGCAGCGTTGAACAGCGGGGAGACAATGAGCAGTTCTTC. Its translation: CSVEQRGDNEQFF.

The chain is built from TRBV7-9 and TRBJ1-4; 10 nucleotides agree with TRBD1. This CDR3 has 17 amino acids. The germline CDR1 and CDR2 sequences are SEHNR and FQNEAQ (reference sequence). Trimming at V came to 1 base and at J to 4 bases, leaving 6 bases not matched to a gene. CDR3 DNA: TGTGCCAGCAGCTTAGGAAAGGGGACAGGGGATAATGAAAAACTGTTTTTT. It encodes CASSLGKGTGDNEKLFF.

This chain joins TRBV7-2 and TRBJ2-7; no clear D. Germline V gives CDR1 SGHTA, CDR2 FQGNSA. The CDR3 is 14 amino acids. V was shortened by 5 bases and J by 0 bases, with 11 bases between the two germline ends. CDR3: CASSPRWASYEQYF. CDR3 DNA sequence: TGTGCCAGCAGCCCCCGTTGGGCCTCCTACGAGCAGTACTTC.

The J gene is TRBJ1-2, the V gene TRBV7-6, with 9 bases fitting TRBD1. From germline, CDR1 is SGHVS and CDR2 FNYEAQ. Trimming removed 5 bases from V and 4 bases from J; junction bases left unmatched: 8. This CDR3 has 15 amino acids. CDR3 residues: CASSKQGGQGYGYTF. The CDR3 DNA follows: TGTGCCAGCAGCAAACAAGGGGGACAGGGCTATGGCTACACCTTC.

The J gene is TRBJ1-2, the V gene TRBV6-1, with D maybe TRBD1 (6 bases). The ends were cut back, 7 bases at V and 0 bases at J, with 12 bases in the middle. Germline assignment: CDR1 MNHNS and CDR2 SASEGT. There are 14 residues in the CDR3. The CDR3 DNA follows: TGTGCCAGCATGGGACACCGAGCTAACTATGGCTACACCTTC. Translating it yields CASMGHRANYGYTF.

The chain carries TRBV2 and TRBJ2-5; D possibly matches TRBD1 or TRBD2 (5 bases each). Looked up from germline, CDR1 is SNHLY and CDR2 is FYNNEI. V lost 3 bases and J lost 4, with 12 bases in between. This CDR3 is 14 amino acids long. Here the CDR3 reads CASSEGTLGETQYF. CDR3 bases: TGTGCCAGCAGTGAGGGGACCCTTGGAGAGACCCAGTACTTC.

V gene TRBV7-6 combines with J gene TRBJ1-2, with 10 positions matching TRBD1. The CDR3 contains 15 residues. The junction had 5 bases not matched to a gene; V was cut back by 5 bases and J by 2 bases. The germline CDR1 and CDR2 sequences are SGHVS and FNYEAQ. CDR3 in amino acids: CASSPGQGGNYGYTF. As DNA, the CDR3 is TGTGCCAGCAGCCCAGGACAGGGGGGAAACTATGGCTACACCTTC.

The chain uses TRBV6-4 and TRBJ1-5; D remains ambiguous. In germline, CDR1 is MRHNA, CDR2 SNTAGT. The CDR3 length is 13 residues. V lost 7 bases, J lost 4 bases, and 11 bases lay in between. CDR3 nucleotide sequence: TGTGCCAGCACGGGAATTGGGAATCAGCCCCAGCATTTT. Its protein is CASTGIGNQPQHF.

The chain combines TRBV6-6 with TRBJ2-7, with 11 bases that match TRBD1. This CDR3 comprises 14 residues. The junction had 2 bases not matched to a gene; V was cut back by 6 bases and J by 1 base. Germline V gene sequence: CDR1 MNHNY, CDR2 SVGAGI (reference sequence). CDR3 in DNA: TGTGCCAGCAGCGGACAGGGGGCGTCCTACGAGCAGTACTTC. Amino acid sequence: CASSGQGASYEQYF.

This chain joins TRBV5-4 and TRBJ2-7; TRBD2 agrees at 8 bases. Germline V gene sequence: CDR1 SGHNT, CDR2 YYREEE (reference sequence). The CDR3 has 17 amino acids. With V trimmed by 0 bases and J by 1 base, 9 bases remained unmatched. The CDR3 loop is CASSLVLTSALSYEQYF. CDR3 DNA: TGTGCCAGCAGCTTGGTATTGACTAGCGCCCTATCCTACGAGCAGTACTTC.